This T cell receptor (beta chain) was observed in a study of blood T cell repertoires in COVID-19. Turning to the study itself: Spain, Italy and the United States supplied samples that represented acute and convalescent COVID-19. In each case, the material was cDNA or gDNA derived from T cells, B-cell-depleted T cells, or PBMCs.

Seattle cases were enrolled at active infection and followed longitudinally. A note on this clone: The junction departs from the called germline gene at one end, perhaps through a read error.

As originally analysed: The assay estimated nucleated cells by amplifying reference gene primers. Libraries were prepared by immunoSEQ multiplex PCR; TCRdb keeps only in-frame clonotypes and omits some of them. The DNA was the basis for D and trimming; V, J and clone size are from that table. The table has roughly 250,000 clones, around 85% seen once. The germline CDR1 and CDR2 sequences are SSHAT and FNYEAQ (reference sequence). This CDR3 has 16 residues. The TCR comes from a human donor with COVID-19, enrolled during active disease. The donor label of this sample is uncertain. The V call is TRBV7-7, the J call TRBJ2-2, with 9 nucleotides matching TRBD2. The sample was peripheral blood. The CDR3 sequence is CASSPRLAENTGELFF. In nucleotides, the CDR3 is TGTGCTAGCAGCCCGCGACTAGCGGAGAACACCGGGGAGCTGTTTTTT.